The rows below give T cell receptor beta chains drawn from one sample of a study of blood T cell repertoires in COVID-19. Assay used: immunoSEQ multiplex PCR; TCRdb lists only in-frame clones, some missing. There are a few hundred thousand clones in the sample; more than 75% occur only once, and over 2.5% lies in the top ten. Sequenced material: peripheral blood. Source of these receptors: a man over 45 who had recovered from COVID-19. Each CDR3 is given with its conserved first and last residue. The D gene is left open where the match is weak. Size is omitted from some rows. Given values are once, few, many or a class for expanded clones.

J	V	D	size	CDR3	DNA
TRBJ2-7	TRBV28	TRBD2	NA	CASRSNGGSHEQYF	TGTGCCAGCAGGAGCAACGGCGGGAGCCACGAGCAGTACTTC
TRBJ1-6	TRBV28	TRBD1	NA	CASSPEGQGQTNPLHF	TGTGCCAGCAGCCCAGAGGGACAGGGACAGACCAATCCCCTCCACTTT
TRBJ2-6	TRBV24-1	NA	NA	CATSANYGLRSGANVLTF	TGTGCCACCAGTGCCAATTATGGGCTTCGATCTGGGGCCAACGTCCTGACTTTC
TRBJ2-1	TRBV18	TRBD2	NA	CASSPTSGSFGEQFF	TGTGCCAGCTCACCGACTAGCGGGAGTTTTGGGGAGCAGTTCTTC
TRBJ1-1	TRBV19	NA	NA	CASSIGGSGTEAFF	TGTGCCAGTAGTATAGGAGGGAGTGGCACTGAAGCTTTCTTT
TRBJ1-2	TRBV24-1	TRBD1	once	CATSSGTGGNYGYTF	TGTGCCACCAGTTCCGGGACAGGGGGTAACTATGGCTACACCTTC
TRBJ1-2	TRBV7-2	TRBD1	NA	CASSDRQGWDYGYTF	TGTGCCAGCAGCGACCGACAGGGATGGGACTATGGCTACACCTTC
TRBJ2-7	TRBV3-1/TRBV3-2	TRBD2	NA	CASSHRGAGDEQYF	TGTGCCAGCAGCCACCGTGGAGCGGGAGACGAGCAGTACTTC
TRBJ1-1	TRBV5-1	NA	NA	CASSLEGGTEAFF	TGCGCCAGCAGCTTGGAAGGGGGCACTGAAGCTTTCTTT
TRBJ2-5	TRBV5-4	NA	NA	CASSFGSNQETQYF	TGTGCCAGCAGCTTTGGGAGCAACCAAGAGACCCAGTACTTC
TRBJ2-1	TRBV5-1	TRBD2	NA	CASSTSGSLSEQFF	TGCGCCAGCAGTACTAGCGGGAGCCTCAGTGAGCAGTTCTTC
TRBJ2-1	TRBV5-5	TRBD2	NA	CASSLTSGASYEQFF	TGTGCCAGCAGCTTGACTAGCGGGGCCTCCTATGAGCAGTTCTTC
TRBJ2-1	TRBV28	NA	NA	CASSSPGITYEQFF	TGTGCCAGCAGTTCCCCCGGGATTACGTATGAGCAGTTCTTC
TRBJ1-1	TRBV9	NA	NA	CASSPGGIAFF	TGTGCCAGCAGCCCCGGAGGGATAGCTTTCTTT
TRBJ2-7	TRBV15	TRBD1	NA	CATSRGGTGSWEQYF	TGTGCCACCAGCAGAGGGGGGACAGGGAGTTGGGAGCAGTACTTC
TRBJ2-7	TRBV27	TRBD1	NA	CASSFGQGYEQYF	TGTGCCAGCAGTTTCGGACAGGGCTACGAGCAGTACTTC
TRBJ2-7	TRBV5-1	TRBD1	NA	CASSTKPPGQGFNEQYF	TGCGCCAGCAGCACAAAACCCCCGGGACAGGGATTCAACGAGCAGTACTTC
TRBJ2-1	TRBV6-1	TRBD2	NA	CASSGGLAGGPYNEQFF	TGTGCCAGCAGTGGGGGACTAGCGGGAGGGCCTTACAATGAGCAGTTCTTC
TRBJ1-1	TRBV2	NA	NA	CASSEGGLGTEAFF	TGTGCCAGCAGTGAAGGGGGCTTAGGGACTGAAGCTTTCTTT
TRBJ1-1	TRBV28	NA	NA	CASSLSPPNTEAFF	TGTGCCAGCAGTTTATCTCCCCCTAACACTGAAGCTTTCTTT
TRBJ1-1	TRBV2	NA	few	CASSTGGRKNTEAFF	TGTGCCAGCAGTACCGGAGGACGGAAAAACACTGAAGCTTTCTTT
TRBJ1-5	TRBV28	NA	NA	CASRQGYSNQPQHF	TGTGCCAGCAGACAGGGATATAGCAATCAGCCCCAGCATTTT
TRBJ2-3	TRBV7-2	TRBD1	NA	CASSLQDRVPDTQYF	TGTGCCAGCAGCTTACAGGACAGGGTCCCAGATACGCAGTATTTT
TRBJ2-7	TRBV19	TRBD1	NA	CASSMKRDRGTYEQYF	TGTGCCAGTAGTATGAAACGGGACAGGGGCACCTACGAGCAGTACTTC
TRBJ2-7	TRBV5-1	TRBD2	NA	CASSLRVLASDEQYF	TGCGCCAGCAGCTTGAGGGTACTAGCGTCGGATGAGCAGTACTTC
TRBJ2-7	TRBV3-1/TRBV3-2	NA	NA	CASSRTASSYEQYF	TGTGCCAGCAGTAGGACAGCTAGCTCCTACGAGCAGTACTTC
TRBJ2-2	TRBV7-8	NA	NA	CASSLESLWLATNTGELFF	TGTGCCAGCAGCTTAGAGTCCCTTTGGCTAGCGACGAACACCGGGGAGCTGTTTTTT
TRBJ2-7	TRBV2	TRBD2	NA	CASSERTSGRASLRSEQYF	TGTGCCAGCAGTGAACGGACTAGCGGGAGGGCCAGCCTACGTTCAGAGCAGTACTTC
TRBJ2-1	TRBV15	TRBD2	NA	CATSRGKIAGGKDEQFF	TGTGCCACCAGCAGAGGTAAAATAGCGGGAGGAAAAGATGAGCAGTTCTTC
TRBJ2-7	TRBV6-1	NA	NA	CASSEARGAEQYF	TGTGCCAGCAGTGAAGCACGGGGGGCCGAGCAGTACTTC